A selection of T cell receptor beta chains follows, all from one sample in a study of blood T cell repertoires in COVID-19. Measured with immunoSEQ multiplex PCR; TCRdb has only the in-frame clones, and not every one. The table shows more than 200,000 clones, with around nine tenths occurring only once. The specimen was PBMCs or T cells enriched from blood (not recorded which). These receptors all come from a woman in her fifties or sixties who had recovered from COVID-19. Both conserved end residues are part of each CDR3. Fields, in order: CDR3 DNA, CDR3 protein, V gene, D gene, J gene, clone size. The D gene is left open where the match is weak. Rows may omit the clone size; those that give it use once, few, many or a size class.

TGTGCCAGCTCAACCCAACACAGGGCCGGGGAGCTGTTTTTT	CASSTQHRAGELFF	TRBV18	NA	TRBJ2-2	NA
TGTGCCAGCGTAACGGACACCGCCGCCTACGAGCAGTACTTC	CASVTDTAAYEQYF	TRBV2	NA	TRBJ2-7	NA
TGTGCCACCAGCAGAGATTACGCGGGATTAACCTACGAGCAGTACTTC	CATSRDYAGLTYEQYF	TRBV15	NA	TRBJ2-7	NA
TGTGCCAACGCCCCGGGCGGGAGTAGCACAGATACGCAGTATTTT	CANAPGGSSTDTQYF	TRBV7-9	TRBD2	TRBJ2-3	NA
TGTGCCAGCAGTTTACAGGGGGTTGGCACAGATACGCAGTATTTT	CASSLQGVGTDTQYF	TRBV28	TRBD1	TRBJ2-3	NA
TGTGCCAGCAGTTTCGGACCGGGACTAGGGATGGACAATGAGCAGTTCTTC	CASSFGPGLGMDNEQFF	TRBV27	TRBD2	TRBJ2-1	NA
TGTGCCAGCGGTAGTAGCCGGCGGGAGTACTCCTACGAGCAGTACTTC	CASGSSRREYSYEQYF	TRBV27	TRBD2	TRBJ2-7	many
TGTGCCAGCAGCGAAGCGGAGACCCAGTACTTC	CASSEAETQYF	TRBV7-9	NA	TRBJ2-5	NA
TGTGCCAGCAGCTTGACCGGGACTCTCTCCACAGATACGCAGTATTTT	CASSLTGTLSTDTQYF	TRBV11-2	NA	TRBJ2-3	NA
TGTGCCAGCAGCTTGGGAACGGGGAAGGGGGCCTATGGCTACACCTTC	CASSLGTGKGAYGYTF	TRBV5-8	TRBD1	TRBJ1-2	few
TGCAGCGTTGAGGGGACAGGGGGTTACGAGCAGTACTTC	CSVEGTGGYEQYF	TRBV29-1	TRBD1	TRBJ2-7	NA
TGTGCCAGCAGCCCCAGGGGGCCGAACACCGGGGAGCTGTTTTTT	CASSPRGPNTGELFF	TRBV6-5	TRBD1	TRBJ2-2	NA
TGTGCCAGCAGTTTAGGGTTTCGGGGCGGGGAGCTGTTTTTT	CASSLGFRGGELFF	TRBV27	NA	TRBJ2-2	NA
TGTGCCAGCAGCTTGCAACCGGGACAGGGGTTCTCTGGAAACACCATATATTTT	CASSLQPGQGFSGNTIYF	TRBV7-9	TRBD1	TRBJ1-3	NA
TGTGCCAGCAGTCCTCTTTTAGGGACAGGGGGTGATCAGCCCCAGCATTTT	CASSPLLGTGGDQPQHF	TRBV27	TRBD1	TRBJ1-5	NA
TGTGCCAGCAGTCCGGGGACTGTTACCTACGAGCAGTACTTC	CASSPGTVTYEQYF	TRBV28	NA	TRBJ2-7	NA
TGTGCCAGCAGCCTTAGACTAGCGGGAGAGGGGCGGGATACGCAGTATTTT	CASSLRLAGEGRDTQYF	TRBV11-2	TRBD2	TRBJ2-3	NA
TGTGCCAGCAGATCTACCCGACAGGCCATCTACGAGCAGTACTTC	CASRSTRQAIYEQYF	TRBV11-2	NA	TRBJ2-7	NA
TGCAGCGTTGGCGGTTCTTACACAGATACGCAGTATTTT	CSVGGSYTDTQYF	TRBV29-1	NA	TRBJ2-3	NA
TGTGCCAGCAGCCAGAGGACTAGCGTGGATACGCAGTATTTT	CASSQRTSVDTQYF	TRBV3-1/TRBV3-2	TRBD2	TRBJ2-3	once
TGTGCCAGTAGTTTCAGGGGGGAGCTGTTTTTT	CASSFRGELFF	TRBV19	NA	TRBJ2-2	NA
TGTGCCAGCAGCGAGCTTCCTAGCGGGTACAATGAGCAGTTCTTC	CASSELPSGYNEQFF	TRBV2	TRBD2	TRBJ2-1	NA
TGCAGCGTCCAACCGCCAGACAGGGCCGAGCAGTACTTC	CSVQPPDRAEQYF	TRBV29-1	TRBD1	TRBJ2-7	NA
TGTGCCACTGGGACAGCGGGCTCCGGGGTGAATGAGCAGTTCTTC	CATGTAGSGVNEQFF	TRBV24-1	NA	TRBJ2-1	NA
TGTGCCAGCAGTCGGACTAGCGGGAGTGGCTACGAGCAGTACTTC	CASSRTSGSGYEQYF	TRBV27	TRBD2	TRBJ2-7	NA
TGTGCCAGCAGCCAAGATCGGTCACCACCCTATGGCTACACCTTC	CASSQDRSPPYGYTF	TRBV3-1/TRBV3-2	NA	TRBJ1-2	few
TGTGCCAGCAGGGGGATAAGGGAGTCCAAGAATGAGCAGTTCTTC	CASRGIRESKNEQFF	TRBV27	NA	TRBJ2-1	few
TGCGCCAGCAGCCAGTCACCTAGCGGATACACAGATACGCAGTATTTT	CASSQSPSGYTDTQYF	TRBV4-1	TRBD2	TRBJ2-3	NA
TGTGCCAGCTCACCTTCCGGGCCGCAGGGCCCCGGGGAGCTGTTTTTT	CASSPSGPQGPGELFF	TRBV18	NA	TRBJ2-2	NA
TGTGCCAGCAGCTTAGACGGCGGAGGTCCCTACGAGCAGTACTTC	CASSLDGGGPYEQYF	TRBV7-2	NA	TRBJ2-7	NA
TGCGCCAGCAGCTTGGATACACCGAACACCGGGGAGCTGTTTTTT	CASSLDTPNTGELFF	TRBV5-1	NA	TRBJ2-2	NA
TGTGCCAGCAGTCCTCTGCGGGTTCCCTCCTCCTATAATTCACCCCTCCACTTT	CASSPLRVPSSYNSPLHF	TRBV28	NA	TRBJ1-6	NA
TGTGCCAGCAGCTTCCCGGGGATCCAAGAGACCCAGTACTTC	CASSFPGIQETQYF	TRBV7-2	NA	TRBJ2-5	once
TGTGCCAGCAGTTTATTTGCTAGAACCTACGAGCAGTACTTC	CASSLFARTYEQYF	TRBV28	NA	TRBJ2-7	NA
TGCGCCAGCAGCTTTGGGGGACAGGGTGGTGGCTACACCTTC	CASSFGGQGGGYTF	TRBV5-1	TRBD1	TRBJ1-2	NA
TGTGCCAGCAGTTACTCGAGGGCGGAACTGTCCTACGAGCAGTACTTC	CASSYSRAELSYEQYF	TRBV6-2/TRBV6-3	NA	TRBJ2-7	NA
TGTGCCTGGAGCCAAACCGGCGGGCGGACTGAAGCTTTCTTT	CAWSQTGGRTEAFF	TRBV30	NA	TRBJ1-1	few
TGTGCCAGCAGTGACCCCGGGAAGGGTCTATATGGCTACACCTTC	CASSDPGKGLYGYTF	TRBV25-1	NA	TRBJ1-2	NA
TGTGCCAGCAGCTTTCTAGCCATGAACACCGGGGAGCTGTTTTTT	CASSFLAMNTGELFF	TRBV5-6	NA	TRBJ2-2	NA
TGCGCCAGCAGCCAAATCGGCCTGCGTCAGGTATCCTACGAGCAGTACTTC	CASSQIGLRQVSYEQYF	TRBV4-1	NA	TRBJ2-7	few
TGTGCCAGCAGTTTTTGGCGGGAGTATAAGGATACGCAGTATTTT	CASSFWREYKDTQYF	TRBV28	TRBD2	TRBJ2-3	NA
TGCGATGAAGAGAAAATGAAACGAAACACCGGGGAGCTGTTTTTT	CDEEKMKRNTGELFF	TRBV5-1	NA	TRBJ2-2	NA
TGTGCCAGCAGTTATCAACAGGGGAACTATGGCTACACCTTC	CASSYQQGNYGYTF	TRBV6-5	TRBD1	TRBJ1-2	NA
TGTGCCAGCACCGGGACTAGCGGGAGGGGCAATGAGCAGTTCTTC	CASTGTSGRGNEQFF	TRBV2	TRBD2	TRBJ2-1	once
TGCAGCGTTGAAGGGCCACAGGGAATTTGGGCTGAAGCTTTCTTT	CSVEGPQGIWAEAFF	TRBV29-1	NA	TRBJ1-1	NA
TGTGCCAGCAGCTCCCCCCGGGACAGGGGTGGCAATCAGCCCCAGCATTTT	CASSSPRDRGGNQPQHF	TRBV7-8	TRBD1	TRBJ1-5	NA
TGTGCCTTTGGCAGGGTAAATGCCGGGGAGCTGTTTTTT	CAFGRVNAGELFF	TRBV30	NA	TRBJ2-2	NA
TGCGCCAGCAGCCAAGATCTAGCCAGGGGAAACTATGGCTACACCTTC	CASSQDLARGNYGYTF	TRBV4-3	NA	TRBJ1-2	NA
TGTGCCAGCAACCTTATCGACAGGGGCTTCTATGGCTACACCTTC	CASNLIDRGFYGYTF	TRBV28	TRBD1	TRBJ1-2	NA
TGTGCCATCAGTGAGGGGACAGGGAACTACGAGCAGTACTTC	CAISEGTGNYEQYF	TRBV10-3	TRBD1	TRBJ2-7	NA
TGCGCCAGCAGTGAGACCAGGGGGTCTGAAGCTTTCTTT	CASSETRGSEAFF	TRBV10-2	TRBD1	TRBJ1-1	NA
TGCAGCGCCAACAGGGGATGGAACACTGAAGCTTTCTTT	CSANRGWNTEAFF	TRBV29-1	TRBD1	TRBJ1-1	NA
TGTGCCAGTTTCGGGGATATGAACACTGAAGCTTTCTTT	CASFGDMNTEAFF	TRBV18	NA	TRBJ1-1	NA
TGTGCCAGCAGCGGGGACAGTCCAGGGCAGTACTTC	CASSGDSPGQYF	TRBV7-9	TRBD1	TRBJ2-7	few
TGTGCCAGCAGCCATTTTCGGGGGGGGACTGCCGCTAGCACAGATACGCAGTATTTT	CASSHFRGGTAASTDTQYF	TRBV11-2	TRBD2	TRBJ2-3	NA
TGTGCCAGCAGCGAAACCGGGGGATCACCCCTCCACTTT	CASSETGGSPLHF	TRBV9	NA	TRBJ1-6	NA
TGTGCCAGCAGTGAACAGGGCGACACTGAAGCTTTCTTT	CASSEQGDTEAFF	TRBV28	NA	TRBJ1-1	NA
TGTGCCAGTAGTAGGACTAGCGGGTACAATGAGCAGTTCTTC	CASSRTSGYNEQFF	TRBV19	TRBD2	TRBJ2-1	few